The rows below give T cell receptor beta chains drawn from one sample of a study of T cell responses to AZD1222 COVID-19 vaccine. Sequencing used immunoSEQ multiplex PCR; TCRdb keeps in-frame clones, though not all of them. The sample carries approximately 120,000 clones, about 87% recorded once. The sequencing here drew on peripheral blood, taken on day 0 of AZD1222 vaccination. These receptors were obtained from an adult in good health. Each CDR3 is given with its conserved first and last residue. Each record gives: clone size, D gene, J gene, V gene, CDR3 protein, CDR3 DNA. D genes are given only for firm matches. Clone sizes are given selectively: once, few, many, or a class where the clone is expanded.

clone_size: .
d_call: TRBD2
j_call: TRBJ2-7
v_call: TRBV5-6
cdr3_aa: CASSSWTSSYEQYF
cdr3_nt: TGTGCCAGCAGCTCCTGGACTAGCAGCTACGAGCAGTACTTC

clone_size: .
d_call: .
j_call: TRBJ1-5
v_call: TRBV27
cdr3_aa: CASSLVGFDQPQHF
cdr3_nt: TGTGCCAGCAGTTTAGTAGGGTTTGATCAGCCCCAGCATTTT

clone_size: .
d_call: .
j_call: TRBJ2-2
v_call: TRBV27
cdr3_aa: CASTRNTGELFF
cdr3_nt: TGTGCCAGCACCAGAAACACCGGGGAGCTGTTTTTT

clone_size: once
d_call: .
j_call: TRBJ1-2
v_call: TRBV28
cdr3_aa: CATRNGFDYGYTF
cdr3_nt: TGTGCCACACGAAACGGTTTTGACTATGGCTACACCTTC

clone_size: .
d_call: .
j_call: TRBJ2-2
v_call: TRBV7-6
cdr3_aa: CASGGTITGELFF
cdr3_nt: TGTGCCAGCGGGGGAACTATCACCGGGGAGCTGTTTTTT

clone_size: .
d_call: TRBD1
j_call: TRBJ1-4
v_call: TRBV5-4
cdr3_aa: CASRDGTGTGEKLFF
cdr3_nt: TGTGCCAGCAGGGACGGGACAGGGACTGGTGAAAAACTGTTTTTT

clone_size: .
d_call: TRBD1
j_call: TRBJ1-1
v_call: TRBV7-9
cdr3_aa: CASSPQFPTGVNTEAFF
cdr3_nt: TGTGCCAGCAGCCCTCAATTCCCCACAGGGGTGAACACTGAAGCTTTCTTT

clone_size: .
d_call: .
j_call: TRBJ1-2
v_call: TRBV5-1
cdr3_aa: CASTYGAANYGYTF
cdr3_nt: TGCGCCAGCACCTACGGGGCTGCTAACTATGGCTACACCTTC

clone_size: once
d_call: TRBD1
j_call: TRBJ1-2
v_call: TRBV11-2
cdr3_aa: CASSPTGFGYTF
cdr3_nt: TGTGCCAGCAGCCCGACAGGGTTTGGCTACACCTTC

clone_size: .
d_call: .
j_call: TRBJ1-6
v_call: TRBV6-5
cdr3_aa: CASSPTGNSPLHF
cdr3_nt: TGTGCCAGCAGTCCAACAGGGAATTCACCCCTCCACTTT

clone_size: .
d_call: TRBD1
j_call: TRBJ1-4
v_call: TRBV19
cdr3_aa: CASSPRQGGNEKLFF
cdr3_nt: TGTGCCAGTAGTCCGAGACAGGGGGGAAATGAAAAACTGTTTTTT

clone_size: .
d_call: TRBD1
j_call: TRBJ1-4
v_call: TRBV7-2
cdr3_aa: CASSPSGTGLWGLFF
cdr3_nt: TGTGCCAGCAGCCCATCCGGGACAGGCCTGTGGGGACTGTTTTTT

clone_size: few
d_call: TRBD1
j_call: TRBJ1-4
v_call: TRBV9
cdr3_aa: CASSVEGTGEKLFF
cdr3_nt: TGTGCCAGCAGCGTAGAAGGGACAGGGGAAAAACTGTTTTTT

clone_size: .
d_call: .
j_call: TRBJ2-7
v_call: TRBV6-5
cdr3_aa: CASTSTPRVYEQYF
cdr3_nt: TGTGCCAGCACCTCGACCCCCCGAGTCTACGAGCAGTACTTC

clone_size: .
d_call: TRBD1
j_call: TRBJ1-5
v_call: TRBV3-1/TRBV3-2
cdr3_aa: CASSQDTGDNQPQHF
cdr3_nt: TGTGCCAGCAGCCAAGACACAGGGGATAATCAGCCCCAGCATTTT

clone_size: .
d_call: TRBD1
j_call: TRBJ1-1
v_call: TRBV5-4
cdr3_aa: CASSSQGSDRDTEAFF
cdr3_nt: TGTGCCAGCAGCTCACAGGGGAGTGATAGGGACACTGAAGCTTTCTTT

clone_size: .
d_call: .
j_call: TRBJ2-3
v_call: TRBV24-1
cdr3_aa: CATSDALEADTQYF
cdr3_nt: TGTGCCACCAGTGATGCGCTAGAGGCAGATACGCAGTATTTT

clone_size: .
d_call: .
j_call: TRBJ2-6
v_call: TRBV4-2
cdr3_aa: CASSQGASGANVLTF
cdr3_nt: TGTGCCAGCAGCCAAGGAGCGTCAGGGGCCAACGTCCTGACTTTC

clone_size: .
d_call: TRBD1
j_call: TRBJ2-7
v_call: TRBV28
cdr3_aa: CASSSGTGIYEQYF
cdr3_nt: TGTGCCAGCAGTTCCGGGACAGGGATATACGAGCAGTACTTC

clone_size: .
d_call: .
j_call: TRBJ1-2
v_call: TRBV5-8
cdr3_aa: CASSLGRSGYTF
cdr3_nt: TGTGCCAGCAGCTTGGGCAGATCTGGCTACACCTTC

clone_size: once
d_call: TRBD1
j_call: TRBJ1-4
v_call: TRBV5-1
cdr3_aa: CASSLRQGDLNEKLFF
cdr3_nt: TGCGCCAGCAGCTTGAGGCAGGGGGACCTTAATGAAAAACTGTTTTTT

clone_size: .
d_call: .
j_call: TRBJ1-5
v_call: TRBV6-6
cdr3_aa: CASSRLRGGRGNQPQHF
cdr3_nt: TGTGCCAGCAGCCGACTCAGGGGCGGTCGGGGCAATCAGCCCCAGCATTTT

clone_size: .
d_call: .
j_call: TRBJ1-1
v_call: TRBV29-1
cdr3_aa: CSVEADRTVNTEAFF
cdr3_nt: TGCAGCGTTGAAGCGGACCGGACGGTGAACACTGAAGCTTTCTTT

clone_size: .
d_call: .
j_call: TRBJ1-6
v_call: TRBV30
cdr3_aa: CAWKHRDNSPLHF
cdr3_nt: TGTGCCTGGAAGCACAGGGATAATTCACCCCTCCACTTT

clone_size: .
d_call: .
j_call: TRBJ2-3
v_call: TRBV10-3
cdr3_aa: CAISEPPGQARGRSSTDTQYF
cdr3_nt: TGTGCCATCAGTGAGCCTCCCGGACAGGCGCGGGGAAGGTCTAGCACAGATACGCAGTATTTT

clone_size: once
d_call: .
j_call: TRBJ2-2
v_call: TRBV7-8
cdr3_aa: CASSLGSGSGELFF
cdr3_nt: TGTGCCAGCAGCTTAGGGTCAGGTTCCGGGGAGCTGTTTTTT

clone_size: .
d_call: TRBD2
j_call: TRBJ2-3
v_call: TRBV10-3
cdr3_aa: CAIRASGRASDTQYF
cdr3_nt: TGTGCCATCAGAGCCAGCGGGAGGGCTTCAGATACGCAGTATTTT